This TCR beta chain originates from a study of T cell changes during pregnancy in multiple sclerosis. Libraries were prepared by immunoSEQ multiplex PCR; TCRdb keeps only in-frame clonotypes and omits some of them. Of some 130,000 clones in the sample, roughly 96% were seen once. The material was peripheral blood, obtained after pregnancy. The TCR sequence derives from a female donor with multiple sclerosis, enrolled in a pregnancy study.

The CDR3: CASSVGLAGGYNEQFF. The CDR3, as DNA: TGTGCCAGCAGCGTAGGTCTAGCGGGAGGCTACAATGAGCAGTTCTTC. V and J are TRBV9 and TRBJ2-1; 11 bases match TRBD2. V dropped 0 bases and J dropped 3; count of bases not matched to a gene: 2. The V gene's germline CDR1 is SGDLS and CDR2 YYNGEE. CDR3 length: 16 residues.